These T cell receptor beta chains were read from a single sample in a study of T cells in narcolepsy. Repertoires were generated with immunoSEQ multiplex PCR, while TCRdb's copy carries only in-frame clones and drops some. The data contain roughly 35,000 clones, approximately 85% of them singletons. The source material was CD45RA- memory CD4+ T cells from PBMCs. The receptor set was obtained from a human donor with narcolepsy. Each CDR3 is given with its conserved first and last residue.

TRBV21-1	TRBJ1-5	CASTGVSNQPQHF
TRBV4-2	TRBJ1-2	CASSQVADSNYGYTF